The 27 T cell receptor beta chains listed next were all sequenced from one sample in a study of siplizumab effects on memory and regulatory T cells. Profiled with immunoSEQ multiplex PCR; TCRdb holds only in-frame clones, not every one. Of about 100,000 clones in the sample, about 94% are singletons; the top ten hold roughly 1.4%. The sample consisted of non-Treg CD4+ T cells sorted from blood. These receptors were collected from a human donor in good health.

The rearrangement uses TRBV5-1 and TRBJ2-1; no clear D gene. CDR1 SGHRS and CDR2 YFSETQ come from the germline V gene. V lost 0 bases to trimming and J lost 1 base, with 8 bases between them. This CDR3 comprises 15 residues. CDR3 in amino acids: CASSLAPFSYNEQFF. CDR3 in DNA: TGCGCCAGCAGCTTGGCACCTTTTTCCTACAATGAGCAGTTCTTC.

The chain carries TRBV6-5 and TRBJ1-1; D possibly corresponds to TRBD1 (5 bases). Looked up from germline, CDR1 is MNHEY and CDR2 is SVGAGI. The CDR3 contains 14 residues. The V and J ends lost 8 bases and 4 bases respectively, with 17 bases between them. Here the CDR3 reads CASRKGAPSTEAFF. The CDR3 DNA reads TGTGCCAGCCGTAAAGGGGCGCCCAGCACTGAAGCTTTCTTT.

The rearrangement uses TRBV7-3 and TRBJ2-1; TRBD1 is a possible D gene (6 bases). The CDR3 loop spans 18 amino acids. Germline V gives CDR1 SGHTA, CDR2 FQGTGA. The V and J ends lost 5 bases and 7 bases respectively, with 27 bases between them. CDR3 nucleotide sequence: TGTGCCAGCAGCACTACTGCCGGCGGACAGCCCCGCGGGAATGAGCAGTTCTTC. Its translation is CASSTTAGGQPRGNEQFF.

The chain has TRBV4-1 and TRBJ2-1; the match to TRBD2 covers 11 bases. CDR3 length: 15 residues. CDR1 MGHRA and CDR2 YSYEKL come from the germline V gene. The trim removed 4 bases at V and 5 bases at J, leaving 4 bases unmatched. This CDR3 is CASSRQGLADNEQFF. The CDR3 nucleotides read TGCGCCAGCAGCCGCCAGGGACTAGCGGACAATGAGCAGTTCTTC.

J is TRBJ1-2 and V is TRBV25-1, with a tentative D call TRBD1 (6 bases). V shed 2 bases and J shed 7 bases, with 11 bases lying between them. Germline values: CDR1 MGHDK, CDR2 SYGVNS. This CDR3 contains 13 residues. The CDR3 protein is CASSEPGAPGYTF. The DNA for the CDR3 is TGTGCCAGCAGTGAACCGGGGGCCCCTGGCTACACCTTC.

The rearrangement uses TRBV9 and TRBJ2-3; 8 bases fit TRBD2. The CDR3 loop spans 19 amino acids. The germline V gene encodes CDR1 SGDLS and CDR2 YYNGEE. The J segment lost 0 bases and the V segment lost 0 bases, leaving 12 bases of the junction unmatched. In DNA form, the CDR3 reads TGTGCCAGCAGCGTAGAACTCGGTACTAGCGGATCTAGCACAGATACGCAGTATTTT. It codes for CASSVELGTSGSSTDTQYF.

The chain links TRBV7-8 to TRBJ2-5; TRBD1 or TRBD2 may be the D gene (5 bases each). This CDR3 has 15 amino acids. Germline V gene data show CDR1 as SGHVS and CDR2 as FQNEAQ. Trimming cost V 2 bases and J 5 bases, with 15 bases left between them. As DNA, the CDR3 is TGTGCCAGCAGCTTAATGAGGGGATTTGGGGAGACCCAGTACTTC. As protein: CASSLMRGFGETQYF.

J is TRBJ2-7 and V is TRBV7-9; 7 bases map to TRBD2. V shed 3 bases, J shed 6 bases, and the junction held 11 bases outside the gene matches. This CDR3 is built from 15 residues. Per germline, CDR1 SEHNR and CDR2 FQNEAQ (reference sequence). In DNA form, the CDR3 reads TGTGCCAGCAGCTTGGAGGGACTACCCGTAATCGAGCAGTACTTC. It codes for CASSLEGLPVIEQYF.

The rearrangement joins TRBV6-1 to TRBJ1-5; 9 bases are shared with TRBD1. CDR1 and CDR2 from the germline V gene are MNHNS and SASEGT. With 3 bases clipped from V and 7 bases from J, the junction kept 10 bases outside the gene matches. CDR3 size: 16 residues. CDR3 sequence (DNA): TGTGCCAGCAGTGACCACCGGGGACAGGGCCGACAGCCCCAGCATTTT. Amino acids: CASSDHRGQGRQPQHF.

The V and J genes are TRBV9 and TRBJ1-4, with TRBD1 matching 8 bases. Trimming took 0 bases from V and 7 from J; bases not matched to a gene: 8. Germline values: CDR1 SGDLS, CDR2 YYNGEE. This CDR3 contains 16 residues. CDR3 sequence: CASSVGAGGAGEKLFF. CDR3 coding DNA: TGTGCCAGCAGCGTAGGGGCAGGGGGCGCGGGTGAAAAACTGTTTTTT.

The V and J genes are TRBV18 and TRBJ2-7; perhaps D is TRBD1 or TRBD2 (7 bases each). The CDR3 loop spans 15 amino acids. Trimming took off 3 bases at V and 7 bases at J, with 19 bases between the two ends. CDR1 and CDR2 from the germline V gene are KGHSH and LQKENI. Here the CDR3 reads CASSPREGAPWEQYF. The DNA of the CDR3 is TGTGCCAGCTCACCTAGGGAGGGGGCGCCTTGGGAGCAGTACTTC.

The chain employs TRBV19 and TRBJ2-7, with 8 bases fitting TRBD1. The ends lost 11 bases at V and 2 bases at J; junction bases unmatched: 14. The CDR3 has 15 amino acids. Germline V lookup: CDR1 LNHDA, CDR2 SQIVND (reference sequence). The CDR3 region is CASNLRGPKAYEQYF. CDR3 in DNA: TGTGCCTCAAACCTCAGGGGGCCCAAGGCCTACGAGCAGTACTTC.

This chain connects TRBV7-9 to TRBJ1-3; perhaps TRBD1 as D (6 bases). Trimming took off 0 bases at V and 1 base at J, with 7 bases between the two ends. Germline V gene sequence: CDR1 SEHNR, CDR2 FQNEAQ (reference sequence). The CDR3 length is 15 residues. CDR3 bases: TGTGCCAGCAGCTTAGCAGGGGGTTCTGGAAACACCATATATTTT. Its translation is CASSLAGGSGNTIYF.

The rearrangement uses TRBV29-1 and TRBJ2-1; D perhaps matches TRBD1 (6 bases). V was cut by 5 bases and J by 0 bases, with 11 bases left in between. The CDR3 contains 14 residues. Germline V gene sequence: CDR1 SQVTM, CDR2 ANQGSEA. The CDR3 loop is CSVRQDSSYNEQFF. The CDR3 bases are TGCAGCGTTAGACAGGACAGCTCCTACAATGAGCAGTTCTTC.

This clone has a single count. The gene calls are TRBV4-2 and TRBJ2-6; D not certain. V was cut by 1 base and J by 0 bases, with 7 bases left in between. CDR3 size: 16 residues. CDR1 is LGHNA, CDR2 YNFKEQ, per germline. CDR3 region: CASSQVKNSGANVLTF. CDR3 DNA sequence: TGTGCCAGCAGCCAAGTGAAGAACTCTGGGGCCAACGTCCTGACTTTC.

The chain links TRBV27 to TRBJ2-1; TRBD1 agrees at 11 bases. The CDR3 has 16 amino acids. Germline CDR1 reads MNHEY; CDR2 reads SMNVEV (reference sequence). The junction had 5 bases not matched to a gene; V was cut back by 5 bases and J by 2 bases. This CDR3 is CASSPQGQGAYNEQFF. The CDR3 nucleotides read TGTGCCAGCAGTCCCCAGGGACAGGGGGCCTACAATGAGCAGTTCTTC.

The genes are TRBV28 and TRBJ1-3; D is undetermined. The germline V gene encodes CDR1 MDHEN and CDR2 SYDVKM. The CDR3 is 15 residues long. Deletions cut 2 bases from V and 2 bases from J, with 10 bases between. CDR3 in DNA: TGTGCCAGCAGTTTACTTGGGTCTACTGGAAACACCATATATTTT. Translated: CASSLLGSTGNTIYF.

This clone is a singleton in its sample. The chain has TRBV19 and TRBJ2-6, with D perhaps TRBD2 (5 bases). This CDR3 spans 18 amino acids. The germline V gene has CDR1 LNHDA and CDR2 SQIVND (reference sequence). V lost 3 bases and J lost 0, with 15 bases in between. The CDR3 DNA is TGTGCCAGTAGTATGGACTTCACACTGGTCTCTGGGGCCAACGTCCTGACTTTC. As protein: CASSMDFTLVSGANVLTF.

This chain uses TRBV28 with TRBJ1-2; unclear D gene. Germline loops: CDR1 MDHEN, CDR2 SYDVKM. This CDR3 is built from 12 residues. Trimming cost V 3 bases and J 8 bases, with 10 bases left between them. CDR3 coding DNA: TGTGCCAGCAGTTTTGAGACTAGAGGCTACACCTTC. Protein: CASSFETRGYTF.

This sequence joins TRBV15 and TRBJ1-1; 9 bases are a match to TRBD1. J lost 3 bases, V lost 1 base, and 6 bases had no gene match. In germline, CDR1 is LNHNV, CDR2 YYDKDF (reference sequence). The CDR3 is 16 residues long. Here the CDR3 reads CATSRATGGRDTEAFF. The CDR3 nucleotides read TGTGCCACCAGCAGAGCTACAGGGGGCAGGGACACTGAAGCTTTCTTT. Variable domain in full (rest from reference TRBV15 and TRBJ1-1): DAMVIQNPRYQVTQFGKPVTLSCSQTLNHNVMYWYQQKSSQAPKLLFHYYDKDFNNEADTPDNFQSRRPNTSFCFLDIRSPGLGDTAMYLCATSRATGGRDTEAFFGQGTRLTVV.

V and J are TRBV21-1 and TRBJ1-5. TRBV21-1 is given as a pseudogene. The CDR3 is 13 residues long. The CDR3 nucleotides are TGTGCCAGCAGCAAAGAGGAGAGTCAGCCCCAGCATTTT. Translating it yields CASSKEESQPQHF.

In the case of this clone: The junction differs from germline at one of its ends, possibly a read error. This chain joins TRBV28 and TRBJ2-1, with a weak D call TRBD1 (6 bases). Germline V gene lookup returns CDR1 MDHEN and CDR2 SYDVKM. This CDR3 contains 17 residues. CDR3 nucleotide sequence: TGTGCCAGCAGTCTATGGGGCCGGGACAAAACATACAATGAGCAGTTCTTC. Its protein product is CASSLWGRDKTYNEQFF.

The chain combines TRBV5-1 with TRBJ2-7; 7 bases are a match to TRBD1. There are 15 residues in the CDR3. Germline CDR1 SGHRS, CDR2 YFSETQ. With 1 base clipped from V and 2 bases from J, the junction kept 6 bases outside the gene matches. CDR3: CASSLSTGTAYEQYF. As DNA, the CDR3 is TGCGCCAGCAGCTTGTCCACCGGGACAGCCTACGAGCAGTACTTC.

This chain joins TRBV11-3 and TRBJ2-3, with D possibly matching TRBD1 (6 bases). The CDR3 has 17 residues. V was clipped by 5 bases and J by 1 base, with 19 bases between them. CDR1 and CDR2 (germline): SGHNT, YENEEA. The CDR3 region is CASSEGVLAGGTDTQYF. The CDR3, as DNA: TGTGCCAGCAGCGAGGGAGTTTTGGCAGGGGGCACAGATACGCAGTATTTT. Full variable domain (outside the CDR3, taken from reference TRBV11-3 and TRBJ2-3): EAGVVQSPRYKIIEKKQPVAFWCNPISGHNTLYWYLQNLGQGPELLIRYENEEAVDDSQLPKDRFSAERLKGVDSTLKIQPAELGDSAVYLCASSEGVLAGGTDTQYFGPGTRLTVL.

V is TRBV29-1 and J is TRBJ1-4; 7 bases are shared with TRBD1. With V trimmed by 2 bases and J by 4 bases, 4 bases remained unmatched. CDR1 and CDR2 from the germline V gene are SQVTM and ANQGSEA. The CDR3 runs to 14 residues. The CDR3 DNA reads TGCAGCGTTGAATTAGGGACAGTTAATGAAAAACTGTTTTTT. Translation gives CSVELGTVNEKLFF.

The rearrangement uses TRBV28 and TRBJ1-2; unclear D gene. The CDR3 sequence is 13 residues long. V was shortened by 4 bases and J by 6 bases, with 12 bases between the two germline ends. CDR1 and CDR2 (germline): MDHEN, SYDVKM. The CDR3 region has the DNA TGTGCCAGCAGTTCGGGCGGGAGTCATGGCTACACCTTC. As protein: CASSSGGSHGYTF.

This chain joins TRBV10-3 and TRBJ1-1, with TRBD1 matching over 9 bases. CDR1 is ENHRY, CDR2 SYGVKD, per germline. The CDR3 has 14 residues. V dropped 3 bases and J dropped 7; count of bases not matched to a gene: 6. In DNA, the CDR3 is TGTGCCATCAGTGAAGGACAGGGGCATTTTGAAGCTTTCTTT. Amino acid sequence: CAISEGQGHFEAFF.